These 10 T cell receptor beta chains originate from one sample sequenced in a study of vaccination effects on CD4 cells after COVID-19. The repertoire was sequenced with immunoSEQ multiplex PCR; TCRdb's copy has only in-frame clones and lacks some. The data contain approximately 66,000 clones, roughly 80% of them seen just once; the ten biggest clones take up about 2.4%. These receptors' targets are unknown. It was after nine to ten days of culture that CD4+ T cells were isolated. Each participant was given two doses of one vaccine (BNT162b2 or mRNA-1273). The sample was CD4+ T cells from PBMCs cultured without peptide, taken after COVID-19 vaccination. These receptors all come from a human donor who received a COVID-19 vaccine.

The sample holds a few counts of this clone. V is TRBV19 and J is TRBJ1-2; 11 bases are a match to TRBD1. The CDR3 is made up of 15 amino acids. With V trimmed by 5 bases and J by 4 bases, 6 bases remained unmatched. CDR1 LNHDA and CDR2 SQIVND come from the germline V gene (reference sequence). The CDR3 reads CASSSWTGGSYGYTF. DNA of the CDR3: TGTGCCAGTAGTTCCTGGACAGGGGGCAGCTATGGCTACACCTTC.

This clone was detected a few times. The chain joins TRBV7-9 to TRBJ2-3; D perhaps matches TRBD1 (7 bases). This CDR3 has 15 residues. Looked up from germline, CDR1 is SEHNR and CDR2 is FQNEAQ (reference sequence). Between the trimmed V and J ends, which lost 4 bases and 6 bases, there was a span of 17 bases. CDR3 DNA: TGTGCCAGCAGCTCAGGGGGGACAGCGCTCGATACGCAGTATTTT. Encoded protein: CASSSGGTALDTQYF.

This clone was found once. The chain employs TRBV18 and TRBJ2-2; D gene ambiguous. The CDR3 extends over 14 amino acids. The germline V gene has CDR1 KGHSH and CDR2 LQKENI. Trimming removed 1 base from V and 3 bases from J, with 6 bases in between. CDR3 bases: TGTGCCAGCTCACCACGGATTGACACCGGGGAGCTGTTTTTT. Protein: CASSPRIDTGELFF.

J is TRBJ2-4 and V is TRBV2; possibly TRBD1 for D (5 bases). In germline, CDR1 is SNHLY, CDR2 FYNNEI. The CDR3 is 14 residues long. Trimming shortened V by 8 bases and J by 1 base, and 12 bases separated the two germline ends. The CDR3 protein is CASCRVLAKNIQYF. The CDR3 DNA follows: TGTGCCAGCTGCAGGGTCCTGGCCAAAAACATTCAGTACTTC.

The chain carries TRBV27 and TRBJ2-5; 10 positions agree with TRBD2. There are 15 residues in the CDR3. V dropped 6 bases and J dropped 5; count of bases not matched to a gene: 9. Germline V CDR1 and CDR2: MNHEY, SMNVEV (reference sequence). CDR3 nucleotide sequence: TGTGCCAGCAGGCCAGCGGGGGGGCGTCGGGAGACCCAGTACTTC. The encoded protein is CASRPAGGRRETQYF.

Here the CDR3 reads CSAGERGRGETQYF. Written as DNA, the CDR3 is TGCAGTGCTGGTGAAAGGGGGCGAGGGGAGACCCAGTACTTC. This rearrangement joins TRBV20-1 to TRBJ2-5, with 7 positions matching TRBD1. J lost 5 bases, V lost 5 bases, and 11 bases had no gene match. Looked up from germline, CDR1 is DFQATT and CDR2 is SNEGSKA (reference sequence). The CDR3 spans 14 residues.

The genes are TRBV5-1 and TRBJ2-2; possible D gene TRBD2, 6 bases. This CDR3 comprises 16 residues. CDR1 and CDR2 from the germline V gene are SGHRS and YFSETQ. Trimming stripped 4 bases from V and 4 bases from J, with 17 bases between. The CDR3 protein is CASSSPTRGSTGELFF. As DNA, the CDR3 is TGCGCCAGCAGCAGTCCTACCCGGGGGTCCACCGGGGAGCTGTTTTTT. The variable domain in full, completed from reference TRBV5-1 and TRBJ2-2, reads KAGVTQTPRYLIKTRGQQVTLSCSPISGHRSVSWYQQTPGQGLQFLFEYFSETQRNKGNFPGRFSGRQFSNSRSEMNVSTLELGDSALYLCASSSPTRGSTGELFFGEGSRLTVL.

This clone occurred a few times. The rearrangement joins TRBV7-8 to TRBJ1-3, with 8 bases that match TRBD1. Germline V gene sequence: CDR1 SGHVS, CDR2 FQNEAQ. J lost 2 bases, V lost 5 bases, and 8 bases had no gene match. This CDR3 is built from 16 residues. In DNA form, the CDR3 reads TGTGCCAGCAGCCCCGCAAGACAGGGGACTGGAAACACCATATATTTT. Its protein is CASSPARQGTGNTIYF.

The V and J genes are TRBV5-4 and TRBJ1-1; D ambiguous. V dropped 1 base and J dropped 1 base, with 11 bases sitting between them. The germline V gene has CDR1 SGHNT and CDR2 YYREEE (reference sequence). CDR3 length: 15 residues. CDR3 sequence reads: CASSLRLGGNTEAFF. In DNA form, the CDR3 reads TGTGCCAGCAGCTTGCGTTTGGGCGGGAACACTGAAGCTTTCTTT.

The V call is TRBV7-3, the J call TRBJ2-3; D is possibly TRBD1 or TRBD2 (6 bases each). Trimming stripped 0 bases from V and 1 base from J, with 11 bases between. CDR1 is SGHTA, CDR2 FQGTGA, per germline. This CDR3 spans 16 amino acids. The CDR3 region has the DNA TGTGCCAGCAGCTTAACGGAGGGGGGAGGCACAGATACGCAGTATTTT. Its protein is CASSLTEGGGTDTQYF.